The T cell receptor beta chain described here comes from a study of sequential checkpoint blockade in melanoma. At the level of the study: Randomization was 1:1 between first-line nivolumab→ipilimumab and ipilimumab→nivolumab. Both treatment sequences were followed by maintenance nivolumab.

TCRdb keeps only in-frame clones here, not all; method: immunoSEQ multiplex PCR. There are roughly 16,000 clones in the sample; about 67% occur only once, and approximately 20% lies in the top ten. Treatment in this sample: randomized to nivolumab then ipilimumab (arm A) or the reverse (arm B). Patients had received no earlier DNA-damaging chemotherapy. From thawed PBMCs, live CD3+CD8+ cells negative for CD19 and CD56 were sorted. CDR1 is SGHTA, CDR2 FQGNSA, per germline. V was pared by 5 bases and J by 7 bases, with 15 bases between. This CDR3 is built from 14 residues. The V gene is TRBV7-2, the J gene TRBJ2-1; D perhaps matches TRBD2 (6 bases). The clonotype comes from a human donor with melanoma. The sample consisted of CD8+ T cells sorted from blood (inferred from file names), taken from a patient given nivolumab and ipilimumab in sequence. Written as DNA, the CDR3 is TGTGCCAGCAGCCTCGGGACGGGGAGGAATGAGCAGTTCTTC. Protein product: CASSLGTGRNEQFF.